This entry describes one T cell receptor (beta chain). This sample was included in a study of human CD8 memory T cell subsets. The CDR3 sequence is 13 residues long. In germline, CDR1 is SGDLS, CDR2 YYNGEE. Generation of TCR beta libraries used UMI-labeled 5' RACE. TCRdb re-called the 5' RACE reads; one entry per CDR3 protein, DNA not given. This sample's table reports 5,500 to 7,000 distinct CDR3 sequences. This chain uses TRBV9 with TRBJ2-3; the TRBD2 assignment by TCRdb is unverifiable without DNA. The clonotype comes from a human donor in good health. Specimen: CD8+ effector memory T cells (TEM) sorted from PBMCs. Subset noted: effector memory CD8 T cells, CCR7- CD45RO+ CD95+. CDR3: CASSESPTDTQYF.